This TCR beta chain was identified during a study of OX40 agonist ivuxolimab in advanced cancers. For the study at large: Hepatocellular carcinoma, melanoma, renal cell or head and neck cancer occurred in dose-escalation patients. Study conclusions and caveats: The mean number of expanded clones was higher in CD8+ T cells than in CD4+.

The repertoire was sequenced with immunoSEQ multiplex PCR; TCRdb's copy has only in-frame clones and lacks some. Of roughly 35,000 clones detected, about four fifths appear once; the ten largest clones hold around 1.5%. Note on this clone: Its antigen is undetermined.

There are 11 residues in the CDR3. Trimming left V 2 bases short and J 8 bases short, with 9 bases between. CDR1 and CDR2 from the germline V gene are DFQATT and SNEGSKA (reference sequence). Source: CD4+ or CD8+ T cells sorted from blood, taken in a trial of the OX40 agonist ivuxolimab. This sequence originates from an adult with an advanced solid tumor such as melanoma, head and neck, liver or kidney cancer. This chain links TRBV20-1 with TRBJ1-2; possible D gene TRBD1, 6 bases. The CDR3 reads CSARQGHGYTF. The CDR3 DNA follows: TGCAGTGCTAGACAGGGGCACGGCTACACCTTC.